This TCR beta chain derives from a study of blood T cells in healthy people across ages. Russia was home to the donors, healthy Caucasian individuals aged 6 to 90. To note about this clonotype: Its antigen remains unknown.

A second PCR, run for roughly 7 to 12 cycles, used a sample-barcoded 5' primer plus a J-beta primer mix. TCRdb analysed the 5' RACE reads with MiXCR anew, one entry per CDR3 protein. The table shows approximately 800,000 distinct CDR3 sequences, with 62% occurring only once. Trimming removed 1 base at V and 0 bases at J, with 11 bases between. The CDR3 has 15 amino acids. Germline V gene lookup returns CDR1 SGDLS and CDR2 YYNGEE. Study-wide results and limits: As age increased, TCR beta diversity per million T cells fell in a roughly linear fashion.

The sequencing input was blood. The clonotype originates from a man aged 30-40 years in good health. The chain joins TRBV9 to TRBJ2-7, with D possibly being TRBD2 (6 bases). For the CDR3, the DNA is TGTGCCAGCAGCGTAACGGGACTGGCCTCCTACGAGCAGTACTTC. The encoded protein is CASSVTGLASYEQYF.